The rows below give T cell receptor beta chains drawn from one sample of a study of blood T cell repertoires in COVID-19. Profiled with immunoSEQ multiplex PCR; TCRdb holds only in-frame clones, not every one. The data show some 200,000 clones, 83% seen once. The sequenced material came from peripheral blood. These receptors originate from a woman aged 40 to 50 with acute or convalescent COVID-19. The CDR3 runs from the conserved cysteine through the conserved F or W. The D gene is left open where the match is weak. Not every row has a clone size; where given, it reads once, few, many or a size class.

len	v_gene	d_gene	abundance	j_gene	CDR3nt	CDR3aa
12	TRBV5-5	TRBD1	.	TRBJ1-5	TGTGCCAGCAGCAATCCGGGGACAGGGGAGGATTTT	CASSNPGTGEDF
19	TRBV7-9	.	.	TRBJ1-2	TGTGCCAGCAGCTTAGGGTATTCAGTCCCGTCTCCCCCTAACTATGGCTACACCTTC	CASSLGYSVPSPPNYGYTF
16	TRBV24-1	.	.	TRBJ2-3	TGTGCCACCAGTGATTTTCAGGGGCCTAGCACAGATACGCAGTATTTT	CATSDFQGPSTDTQYF
15	TRBV28	TRBD2	few	TRBJ2-7	TGTGCCAGCAGTTTGGGTAGCGGGGCCTCCTACGAGCAGTACTTC	CASSLGSGASYEQYF
16	TRBV7-3	TRBD2	few	TRBJ2-3	TGTGCCAGCAGCCGGACTAGCGGGGCGGGCACAGATACGCAGTATTTT	CASSRTSGAGTDTQYF
12	TRBV28	.	.	TRBJ2-7	TGTGCCAGCAGTTATAACTCCTACGAGCAGTACTTC	CASSYNSYEQYF
13	TRBV5-1	.	.	TRBJ1-2	TGCGCCAGCAGCTTGGCGGGAGACTATGGCTACACCTTC	CASSLAGDYGYTF
13	TRBV10-3	TRBD1	.	TRBJ1-1	TGTGCCATCAGGATACAGGGGGAATTTGAAGCTTTCTTT	CAIRIQGEFEAFF
16	TRBV7-8	TRBD1	.	TRBJ2-2	TGTGCCAGCAGGTTCAAGGGACAGACGAACACCGGGGAGCTGTTTTTT	CASRFKGQTNTGELFF
15	TRBV5-8	TRBD1	.	TRBJ1-6	TGTGCCAGCAGCCCCCGGGACAGGGGTAATTCACCCCTCCACTTT	CASSPRDRGNSPLHF
15	TRBV7-3	.	.	TRBJ1-4	TGTGCCAGCAGCACCCGAGGAGGGGCCGGGGAAAAACTGTTTTTT	CASSTRGGAGEKLFF
15	TRBV3-1/TRBV3-2	TRBD2	.	TRBJ2-1	TGTGCCAGCAGTGTCGGCGGGAGGACCGACAATGAGCAGTTCTTC	CASSVGGRTDNEQFF
12	TRBV28	.	.	TRBJ2-1	TGTGCCAGCCTGGACTTATACAATGAGCAGTTCTTC	CASLDLYNEQFF
15	TRBV5-1	TRBD1	.	TRBJ2-1	TGCGCCAGCAGCTTGGACCGGACAGGGAAGAATGAGCAGTTCTTC	CASSLDRTGKNEQFF
16	TRBV6-6	TRBD1	once	TRBJ1-4	TGTGCCAGCAGTTTACAACAGGGGCCAACTAATGAAAAACTGTTTTTT	CASSLQQGPTNEKLFF
19	TRBV2	TRBD1	.	TRBJ1-5	TGTGCCAGCAGTGAAGCGACCTCACCCGGGACAGTGGTGGTTCAGCCCCAGCATTTT	CASSEATSPGTVVVQPQHF
12	TRBV19	.	.	TRBJ2-7	TGTGCCAGTAGCCCAGGGTTGAACGAGCAGTACTTC	CASSPGLNEQYF
15	TRBV27	.	.	TRBJ1-2	TGTGCCAGCAGTTTGTATGTTGCGAGCCCCTATGGCTACACCTTC	CASSLYVASPYGYTF
12	TRBV12-3/TRBV12-4	.	few	TRBJ1-1	TGTGCCAGCCGTTACAGGAACACTGAAGCTTTCTTT	CASRYRNTEAFF
15	TRBV7-9	TRBD1	.	TRBJ1-5	TGTGCCAGCAGCGCGGGACAGGGGGCTTTTCAGCCCCAGCATTTT	CASSAGQGAFQPQHF
12	TRBV12-3/TRBV12-4	.	few	TRBJ1-6	TGTGCCAGCAGTTTGGGGGGATTGCCCCTCCACTTT	CASSLGGLPLHF
15	TRBV7-9	.	.	TRBJ1-5	TGTGCCAGCAGCTTAGGGGGTCGGCAGGGGAGGCCCCAGCATTTT	CASSLGGRQGRPQHF